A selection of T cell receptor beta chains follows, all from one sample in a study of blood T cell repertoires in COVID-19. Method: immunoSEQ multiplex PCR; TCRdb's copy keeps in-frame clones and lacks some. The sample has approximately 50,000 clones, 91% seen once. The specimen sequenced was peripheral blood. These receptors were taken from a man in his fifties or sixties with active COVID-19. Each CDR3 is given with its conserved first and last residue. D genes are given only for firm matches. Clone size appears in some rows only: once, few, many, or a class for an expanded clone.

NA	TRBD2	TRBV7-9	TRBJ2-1	TGTGCCAGCAGCCCTCCGACTAGCGGGGGGGCCGGCAATGAGCAGTTCTTC	CASSPPTSGGAGNEQFF
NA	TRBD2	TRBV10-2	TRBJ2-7	TGCGCCAGCAGTGAGTTCATGCGAGGGCTGAGGATCGGGAGGAACGAGCAGTACTTC	CASSEFMRGLRIGRNEQYF
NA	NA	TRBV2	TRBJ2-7	TGTGCCAGCAGGGAACAGGCAGGTAGCTACGAGCAGTACTTC	CASREQAGSYEQYF
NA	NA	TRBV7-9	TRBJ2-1	TGTGCCAGCAGCTCACAGTGGGCGAGCTCCTACAATGAGCAGTTCTTC	CASSSQWASSYNEQFF
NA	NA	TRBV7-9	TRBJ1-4	TGTGCCAGCAGCTTAGGACAGTCCACAACTAATGAAAAACTGTTTTTT	CASSLGQSTTNEKLFF
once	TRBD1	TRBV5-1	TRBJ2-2	TGCGCCAGCAGCCCCGGACAGGGGACTCCCGGGGAGCTGTTTTTT	CASSPGQGTPGELFF
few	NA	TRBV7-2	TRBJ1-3	TGTGCCAGCAGCTTGAACAAAGACTTCAGCTCTGGAAACACCATATATTTT	CASSLNKDFSSGNTIYF
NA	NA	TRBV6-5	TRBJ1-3	TGTGCCAGCAGTTCCCAGGGAAACACCATATATTTT	CASSSQGNTIYF
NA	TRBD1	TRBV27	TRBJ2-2	TGTGCCAGCAGTCCCCCACAGGGGGCGAACACCGGGGAGCTGTTTTTT	CASSPPQGANTGELFF
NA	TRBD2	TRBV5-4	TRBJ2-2	TGTGCCAGCAGCTTGAAGATAGCGGGGGGGCACACCGGGGAGCTGTTTTTT	CASSLKIAGGHTGELFF
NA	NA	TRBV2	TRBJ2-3	TGTGCCAGCAGTGGTACTAGAATAGATACGCAGTATTTT	CASSGTRIDTQYF
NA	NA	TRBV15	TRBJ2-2	TGTGCCACCAGCAGATTGGCAACCTCCACCGCCGGGGAGCTGTTTTTT	CATSRLATSTAGELFF
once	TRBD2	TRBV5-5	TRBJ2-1	TGTGCCAGCAGCTTCGAACTAGCGGGGGGGCCCCGAGAGCTGTTCTTC	CASSFELAGGPRELFF
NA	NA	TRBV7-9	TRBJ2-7	TGTGCCAGCGGGTGGACGGCGGGGGAGCAGTACTTC	CASGWTAGEQYF
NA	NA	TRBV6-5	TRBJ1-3	TGTGCCAGCATCGTCAGGGGTGGGAACACCATATATTTT	CASIVRGGNTIYF
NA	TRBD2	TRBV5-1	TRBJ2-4	TGCGCCAGCAGCTTGGGGACTAGTCAGAACATTCAGTACTTC	CASSLGTSQNIQYF
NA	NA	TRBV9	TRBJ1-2	TGTGCCAGCAGCGGGGCAGGAATTTCTAACTATGGCTACACCTTC	CASSGAGISNYGYTF
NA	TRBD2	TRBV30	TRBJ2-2	TGTGCCTGGAGTGGGATGGGAGGGGACACCGGGGAGCTGTTTTTT	CAWSGMGGDTGELFF
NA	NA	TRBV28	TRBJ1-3	TGTGCCAGCAGTCTAGGACAGAGCTCTGGAAACACCATATATTTT	CASSLGQSSGNTIYF
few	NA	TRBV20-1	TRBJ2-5	TGCAGTGCTAGTCCCCGGGTGGGTTCGGAGACCCAGTACTTC	CSASPRVGSETQYF
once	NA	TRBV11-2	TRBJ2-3	TGTGCCAGCAGCCTGTACCTGGTAGAGGATACGCAGTATTTT	CASSLYLVEDTQYF
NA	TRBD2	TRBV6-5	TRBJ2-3	TGTGCCAGCGCTCGGGAGGGAGGCACAGATACGCAGTATTTT	CASAREGGTDTQYF
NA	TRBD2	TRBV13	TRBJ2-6	TGTGCCAGCAGCTTACTAGCGGGAGTTGGGGCCAACGTCCTGACTTTC	CASSLLAGVGANVLTF
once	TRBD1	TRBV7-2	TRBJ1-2	TGTGCCAGCAGCTTAGGGGGGACAGTCCGTAACTATGGCTACACCTTC	CASSLGGTVRNYGYTF
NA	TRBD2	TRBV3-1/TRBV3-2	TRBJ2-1	TGTGCCAGCAGCCCCCGACGGGGCGGACTAGCGGGAGGGAATGAGCAGTTCTTC	CASSPRRGGLAGGNEQFF
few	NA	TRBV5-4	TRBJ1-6	TGTGCCAGCAGCATAGGACAGAGCTCCTATAATTCACCCCTCCACTTT	CASSIGQSSYNSPLHF
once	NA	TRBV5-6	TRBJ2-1	TGTGCCAGCAGCTTGCCCGGCGGTGATCTATACAATGAGCAGTTCTTC	CASSLPGGDLYNEQFF
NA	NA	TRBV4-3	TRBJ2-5	TGCGCCAGCAGCCAAGAAGATAGCGGTCCCCGGGAGACCCAGTACTTC	CASSQEDSGPRETQYF
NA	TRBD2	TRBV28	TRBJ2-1	TGTGCCAGCAGTCTTATTGGGAGACTAGCGGGGGGGGTCGATGAGCAGTTCTTC	CASSLIGRLAGGVDEQFF
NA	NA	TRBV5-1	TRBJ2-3	TGCGCCAGCAGTGAGGGTGTCTTTAGTGAGGATACGCAGTATTTT	CASSEGVFSEDTQYF
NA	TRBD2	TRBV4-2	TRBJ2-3	TGTGCCAGCAGCCAAGCCCTAGCGGGGGTAGATACGCAGTATTTT	CASSQALAGVDTQYF
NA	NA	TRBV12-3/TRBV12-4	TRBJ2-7	TGTGCCAGCAGTTTCCGGGACACCTACGAGCAGTACTTC	CASSFRDTYEQYF
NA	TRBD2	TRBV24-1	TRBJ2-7	TGTGCCACCTCCCGAGGAGCGGGGAGATCCTACGAGCAGTACTTC	CATSRGAGRSYEQYF
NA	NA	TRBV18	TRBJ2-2	TGTGCCAGCTCTCCCCTTCGGACAGACACCGGGGAGCTGTTTTTT	CASSPLRTDTGELFF
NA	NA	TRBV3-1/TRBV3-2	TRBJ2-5	TGTGCCAGCAGCCAAGTCTCTTCGGAGACCCAGTACTTC	CASSQVSSETQYF
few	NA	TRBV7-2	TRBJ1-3	TGTGCCAGCAGCTTCGGACTGGGCTCTGGAAACACCATATATTTT	CASSFGLGSGNTIYF
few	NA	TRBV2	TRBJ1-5	TGTGCCACACAGGGAGTGAATAGCAATCAGCCCCAGCATTTT	CATQGVNSNQPQHF
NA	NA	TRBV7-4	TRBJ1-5	TGTGCCGGGCCCTCCGGGGAGCCCCAGCATTTT	CAGPSGEPQHF
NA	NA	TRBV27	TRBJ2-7	TGTGCCAGCAGTTTATCTGTAAGCAAGGAGGGCCCCTACGAGCAGTACTTC	CASSLSVSKEGPYEQYF
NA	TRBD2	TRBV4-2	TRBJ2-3	TGTGCCAGCAGCCAAGTTACTAGCGAAACAGATACGCAGTATTTT	CASSQVTSETDTQYF
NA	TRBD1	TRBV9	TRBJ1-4	TGTGCCAGCAGCTCCTCGGGGCTGACAGGGGGCGGTGAAAAACTGTTTTTT	CASSSSGLTGGGEKLFF
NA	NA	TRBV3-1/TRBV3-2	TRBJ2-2	TGTGCCAGCAGCCGTCAGGGGTGGGCCGGGGAGCTGTTTTTT	CASSRQGWAGELFF
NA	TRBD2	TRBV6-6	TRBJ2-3	TGTGCCAGCAGGGGTAGCGGAGCGGGAACAGATACGCAGTATTTT	CASRGSGAGTDTQYF
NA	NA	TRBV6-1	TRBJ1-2	TGTGCCAGCAACATAGGGGGGGGAGTCTATGGCTACACCTTC	CASNIGGGVYGYTF
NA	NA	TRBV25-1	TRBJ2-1	TGTGCCAGCACATCCTTTTCCGGGAATGAGCAGTTCTTC	CASTSFSGNEQFF
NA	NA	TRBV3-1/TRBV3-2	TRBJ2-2	TGTGCCAGCAGCCTAAGTTGGCATAACACCGGGGAGCTGTTTTTT	CASSLSWHNTGELFF
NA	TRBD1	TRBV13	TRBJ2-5	TGTGCCAGCAGCTTGGACAGGGAAGAGACCCAGTACTTC	CASSLDREETQYF
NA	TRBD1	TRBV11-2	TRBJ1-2	TGTGCCAGCAGGGGGACAGGGGGTTATGGCTACACCTTC	CASRGTGGYGYTF
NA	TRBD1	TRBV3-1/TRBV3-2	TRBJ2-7	TGTGCCAGCAGCCAAAACGGACAGGCCTACGAGCAGTACTTC	CASSQNGQAYEQYF
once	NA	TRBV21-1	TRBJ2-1	TGTGCCAGCAGCAAAGTACGGGGGAGGGGCGCCTACAATGAGCAGTTCTTC	CASSKVRGRGAYNEQFF
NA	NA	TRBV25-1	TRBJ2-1	TGTGCCAGCAGCGAACAGGCGGGCCCGATGGATGAGCAGTTCTTC	CASSEQAGPMDEQFF
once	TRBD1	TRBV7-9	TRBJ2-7	TGTGCCAGCAGTCGGGGCCTACAGGGGCCCTACGAGCAGTACTTC	CASSRGLQGPYEQYF
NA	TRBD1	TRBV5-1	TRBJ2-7	TGCGCCAGCAGCGCCGGACAGGGGGCCTACGAGCAGTACTTC	CASSAGQGAYEQYF